This passage covers 18 T cell receptor beta chains from one sample sequenced in a study of T cells expressing NK-cell markers. TCRdb re-called the 5' RACE reads and catalogs CDR3 proteins one per entry, DNA excluded. The sample's table shows 200,000 to 300,000 distinct CDR3 sequences. Sequencing was done on a sample of blood T cells: a sorted CD56 or NKG2C T cell subset, CD4+ or CD8+ T cells, or bulk PBMC T cells (not recorded which). The receptors were gathered from a woman between 18 and 70 years old in good health.

The V and J genes are TRBV5-1 and TRBJ2-7; with no DNA, the TCRdb D assignment of TRBD1 cannot be verified. CDR1 is SGHRS, CDR2 YFSETQ, per germline. The length of the CDR3 is 15 residues. CDR3 sequence reads: CASSLAGLTGGEQYF.

This chain uses TRBV20-1 with TRBJ2-4. The CDR3 sequence is 15 residues long. Per germline, CDR1 DFQATT and CDR2 SNEGSKA (reference sequence). CDR3 amino acids: CSARGDTKAKNIQYF.

The genes are TRBV12-3 or TRBV12-4 and TRBJ1-1. This CDR3 contains 13 residues. CDR3 protein: CASRRGEGTEAFF.

The V gene is TRBV20-1, the J gene TRBJ1-2; TCRdb names TRBD1, which stays unverified in the absence of DNA. The CDR3 spans 11 residues. Germline V CDR1 and CDR2: DFQATT, SNEGSKA (reference sequence). CDR3 loop: CSAPYNYGYTF.

This sequence joins TRBV5-1 and TRBJ2-7; the D call from TCRdb, TRBD1, cannot be confirmed without DNA. Germline lookup yields CDR1 SGHRS and CDR2 YFSETQ. CDR3 size: 16 residues. CDR3 amino acids: CASSRDRGDFSYEQYF.

J is TRBJ2-1 and V is TRBV28; TCRdb's D call of TRBD1 is untestable without DNA. The CDR3 contains 14 residues. CDR1 and CDR2 from the germline V gene are MDHEN and SYDVKM. The CDR3 reads CASSSWASGGEQFF.

The rearrangement joins TRBV6-2 or TRBV6-3 to TRBJ1-6; TCRdb picks TRBD1, but there is no DNA to check that call. The CDR3 is 14 residues long. Germline V gene data show CDR1 as MNHEY and CDR2 as SVGEGT. The CDR3 region is CASRRGQQNSPLHF.

This chain connects TRBV20-1 to TRBJ2-1; TCRdb names TRBD1, which stays unverified in the absence of DNA. CDR3 length: 17 amino acids. CDR1 and CDR2 (germline): DFQATT, SNEGSKA (reference sequence). The CDR3 reads CSAKPWGRDRGRSEQFF.

The J gene is TRBJ1-2, the V gene TRBV6-1; TCRdb selects TRBD1, and the lack of DNA leaves this call unchecked. Per the germline V gene, CDR1 is MNHNS and CDR2 is SASEGT. The CDR3 totals 13 residues. The CDR3 region is CASTRTGSYGYTF.

The chain couples TRBV29-1 to TRBJ1-3; the TCRdb call, TRBD1, lacks DNA for checking. The CDR3 has 12 amino acids. The germline gives CDR1 SQVTM, CDR2 ANQGSEA. CDR3: CSVSQGGDTIYF.

This chain joins TRBV5-5 and TRBJ1-1; TCRdb selects TRBD1, and the lack of DNA leaves this call unchecked. CDR1 is SGHKS and CDR2 is YYEKEE in the germline V gene (reference sequence). The CDR3 is made up of 14 amino acids. CDR3 protein: CASSRGHLNTEAFF.

This chain joins TRBV5-5 and TRBJ1-5; TCRdb's assignment of TRBD1 cannot be checked, as there is no DNA. CDR3 length: 16 amino acids. CDR1 and CDR2 (germline): SGHKS, YYEKEE (reference sequence). CDR3 protein: CASSLASDRVGQPQHF. The full variable domain, with the rest looked up from reference TRBV5-5 and TRBJ1-5, is DAGVTQSPTHLIKTRGQQVTLRCSPISGHKSVSWYQQVLGQGPQFIFQYYEKEERGRGNFPDRFSARQFPNYSSELNVNALLLGDSALYLCASSLASDRVGQPQHFGDGTRLSIL.

The CDR3 reads CASDQTGGRTGELFF. This chain connects TRBV3-1 to TRBJ2-2; TCRdb proposes TRBD1, but this gene call is untestable without DNA. This CDR3 spans 15 amino acids. CDR1 and CDR2 from the germline V gene are LGHDT and YNNKEL (reference sequence). Full variable domain (remainder filled in from reference TRBV3-1 and TRBJ2-2): DTAVSQTPKYLVTQMGNDKSIKCEQNLGHDTMYWYKQDSKKFLKIMFSYNNKELIINETVPNRFSPKSPDKAHLNLHINSLELGDSAVYFCASDQTGGRTGELFFGEGSRLTVL.

The chain uses TRBV4-2 and TRBJ1-5. Germline CDR1 and CDR2: LGHNA and YNFKEQ. The CDR3 consists of 13 residues. The CDR3 here is CASSQDPGQPQHF.

The J gene is TRBJ2-5, the V gene TRBV15; TCRdb selects TRBD1, and the lack of DNA leaves this call unchecked. CDR3 length equals 14 residues. Germline assignment: CDR1 LNHNV and CDR2 YYDKDF (reference sequence). The CDR3 reads CATSRGGGRETQYF. The full variable domain, its missing parts supplied by reference TRBV15 and TRBJ2-5, is DAMVIQNPRYQVTQFGKPVTLSCSQTLNHNVMYWYQQKSSQAPKLLFHYYDKDFNNEADTPDNFQSRRPNTSFCFLDIRSPGLGDTAMYLCATSRGGGRETQYFGPGTRLLVL.

The chain employs TRBV20-1 and TRBJ2-2; with no DNA, the TCRdb D assignment of TRBD2 cannot be verified. Looked up from germline, CDR1 is DFQATT and CDR2 is SNEGSKA (reference sequence). CDR3 length equals 13 residues. CDR3 amino acids: CSARGGHTGELFF.

The V gene is TRBV7-2, the J gene TRBJ2-7; TCRdb designates TRBD1, a call that cannot be tested without DNA. Germline loops: CDR1 SGHTA, CDR2 FQGNSA. This CDR3 comprises 16 residues. CDR3 loop: CASSSPGDRGYYEQYF.

This chain connects TRBV15 to TRBJ2-1; TCRdb lists TRBD2, though no DNA is available to test this call. Germline CDR1 is LNHNV and CDR2 is YYDKDF (reference sequence). The CDR3 runs to 17 residues. The CDR3: CATSRDSAGGINNEQFF.